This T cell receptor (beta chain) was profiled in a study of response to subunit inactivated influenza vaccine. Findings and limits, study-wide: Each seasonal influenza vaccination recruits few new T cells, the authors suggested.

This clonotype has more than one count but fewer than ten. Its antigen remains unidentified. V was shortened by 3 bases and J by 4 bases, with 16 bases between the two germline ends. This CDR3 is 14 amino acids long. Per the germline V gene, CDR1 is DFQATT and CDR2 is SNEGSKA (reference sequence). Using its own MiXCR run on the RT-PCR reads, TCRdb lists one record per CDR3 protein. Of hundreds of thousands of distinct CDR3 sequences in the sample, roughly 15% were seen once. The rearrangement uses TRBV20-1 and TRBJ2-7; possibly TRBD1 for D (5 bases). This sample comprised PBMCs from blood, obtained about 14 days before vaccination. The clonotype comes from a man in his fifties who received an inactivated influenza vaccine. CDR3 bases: TGCAGTGCTAGTAGGTCAGGGCTCACTTACGAGCAGTACTTC. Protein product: CSASRSGLTYEQYF.